This entry features one TCR beta chain sequence. Regarding time point: 2015-2016 season, 7 days after influenza vaccination. The repertoire was sequenced with immunoSEQ multiplex PCR; TCRdb's copy has only in-frame clones and lacks some. This table has several thousand clones, roughly 86% appearing once. Germline CDR1 is MDHEN and CDR2 is SYDVKM. CDR3 length: 17 amino acids. Trimming left V 5 bases short and J 6 bases short, with 25 bases between. The data stem from a study of follicular helper T cells after annual influenza vaccination. This clonotype was obtained from an adult who received the influenza vaccine. V gene TRBV28 combines with J gene TRBJ1-2; maybe TRBD1 (5 bases). The sample here was CXCR5- memory CD4+ T cells sorted from blood, taken 7 days after influenza vaccination. The CDR3 nucleotides read TGTGCCAGCAGTGGCCTAGACTGGGAGGGGACGGTGAATGGCTACACCTTC. Its protein product is CASSGLDWEGTVNGYTF.